One T cell receptor beta chain is described in this entry. The data were produced by immunoSEQ multiplex PCR, yet TCRdb's version contains in-frame clones alone and is incomplete. The data contain 100,000 to 150,000 clones, about nine tenths of them seen just once; the ten biggest clones take up 4% to 5.5%. These data originate in a study of blood T cell repertoires in COVID-19. The source of this sequence is a man aged 35 to 55 with acute or convalescent COVID-19. Sequences were obtained from peripheral blood.

CDR3 coding DNA: TGTGCCAGCAGTGAAGAGGTGGCCGGGGAGACCCAGTACTTC. Amino acids: CASSEEVAGETQYF. The chain joins TRBV6-1 to TRBJ2-5; no clear D gene. Per germline, CDR1 MNHNS and CDR2 SASEGT. Trimming shortened V by 1 base and J by 5 bases, and 11 bases separated the two germline ends. The CDR3 length is 14 residues.